This is a list of T cell receptor beta chains from one sample in a study of T cell changes during pregnancy in multiple sclerosis. Generated by immunoSEQ multiplex PCR, the TCRdb table keeps only in-frame clones and is missing some. The profile shows under 110,000 clones, more than 90% of them singletons. Sample: peripheral blood, taken in the second trimester of pregnancy. The source is a female donor with multiple sclerosis, enrolled in a pregnancy study. CDR3s include the opening cysteine and the closing phenylalanine or tryptophan. The order of the fields is J gene, V gene, D gene, clone size, CDR3 protein, CDR3 DNA. A D gene is named only where the DNA matches it firmly. Clone sizes are given selectively: once, few, many, or a class where the clone is expanded.

TRBJ2-7	TRBV5-6	-	-	CASSLRQAYEQYF	TGTGCCAGCAGCTTGAGACAGGCCTACGAGCAGTACTTC
TRBJ2-3	TRBV28	-	-	CASSLLGSSTDTQYF	TGTGCCAGCAGTCTCCTCGGGTCTAGCACAGATACGCAGTATTTT
TRBJ2-1	TRBV5-1	-	-	CASSLGGESSYNEQFF	TGCGCCAGCAGCTTGGGGGGAGAGAGCTCCTACAATGAGCAGTTCTTC
TRBJ2-7	TRBV6-1	TRBD1	once	CASSEEGTGVSEQYF	TGTGCCAGCAGTGAAGAAGGGACAGGAGTATCCGAGCAGTACTTC
TRBJ2-1	TRBV19	-	once	CASSTSIGLSSYNEQFF	TGTGCCAGTAGTACCAGTATAGGACTTAGCTCCTACAATGAGCAGTTCTTC
TRBJ2-7	TRBV28	TRBD2	-	CASRVLSGGSYAQYF	TGTGCCAGCAGGGTCCTTAGCGGGGGATCCTACGCGCAGTACTTC
TRBJ2-7	TRBV11-2	TRBD1	-	CASSLFGTASEQYF	TGTGCCAGCAGCCTATTCGGGACAGCCTCGGAGCAGTACTTC
TRBJ2-7	TRBV4-1	-	-	CASSQGWLGGTLYEQYF	TGCGCCAGCAGCCAAGGCTGGTTGGGGGGTACCCTCTACGAGCAGTACTTC
TRBJ1-5	TRBV19	-	-	CASSILSRGDQPQHF	TGTGCCAGTAGTATTCTCTCCAGGGGCGATCAGCCCCAGCATTTT
TRBJ1-3	TRBV6-1	-	-	CASSEGAQGLSGNTIYF	TGTGCCAGCAGTGAAGGGGCCCAGGGCCTCTCTGGAAACACCATATATTTT
TRBJ2-3	TRBV30	TRBD1	-	CAWSYAGTGNSDTQYF	TGTGCCTGGAGTTATGCCGGGACAGGAAATTCAGATACGCAGTATTTT
TRBJ2-1	TRBV4-3	-	-	CASSRRDSVANEQFF	TGCGCCAGCAGCCGTCGGGACTCTGTCGCCAATGAGCAGTTCTTC
TRBJ2-5	TRBV18	TRBD2	-	CASSPQGLAQEAQYF	TGTGCCAGCTCACCCCAGGGACTAGCACAAGAGGCCCAGTACTTC
TRBJ1-2	TRBV7-2	-	once	CASSWVTAGEGYTF	TGTGCCAGCAGCTGGGTGACGGCGGGAGAGGGCTACACCTTC
TRBJ2-7	TRBV5-1	TRBD2	-	CASSLSEVAGGGEQYF	TGCGCCAGCAGCTTGAGTGAAGTAGCGGGAGGTGGTGAGCAGTACTTC
TRBJ1-1	TRBV6-1	TRBD1	-	CASSAQGVNTEAFF	TGTGCCAGCAGTGCGCAGGGGGTGAACACTGAAGCTTTCTTT
TRBJ1-1	TRBV28	-	-	CASSSPGGYTEAFF	TGTGCCAGCAGTTCCCCCGGGGGTTACACTGAAGCTTTCTTT
TRBJ1-2	TRBV29-1	-	-	CSVEGGRGYGYTF	TGCAGCGTTGAGGGGGGTCGGGGCTATGGCTACACCTTC
TRBJ2-1	TRBV15	-	once	CATSNRDFPYNEQFF	TGTGCCACCAGCAACCGGGACTTCCCTTACAATGAGCAGTTCTTC
TRBJ2-2	TRBV5-4	TRBD2	-	CASSKAAGTSGTGELFF	TGTGCCAGCAGTAAGGCAGCCGGGACTAGCGGCACCGGGGAGCTGTTTTTT
TRBJ2-1	TRBV19	TRBD2	-	CASSIDPGTSRYEQFF	TGTGCCAGTAGTATAGACCCCGGGACTAGTCGCTATGAGCAGTTCTTC
TRBJ1-1	TRBV2	-	-	CASATGGWDTEAFF	TGTGCCAGTGCCACCGGGGGATGGGACACTGAAGCTTTCTTT
TRBJ2-1	TRBV5-1	TRBD2	-	CASSFGLAETTYNEQFF	TGCGCCAGCAGCTTTGGACTAGCGGAGACAACCTACAATGAGCAGTTCTTC
TRBJ2-3	TRBV28	TRBD1	-	CARGTGLSGDTQYF	TGTGCCAGGGGGACAGGGCTTTCGGGAGATACGCAGTATTTT
TRBJ2-1	TRBV6-5	-	-	CASTQSSYNEQFF	TGTGCCAGCACACAGAGCTCCTACAATGAGCAGTTCTTC
TRBJ2-7	TRBV30	-	-	CAWSPGVFSYEQYF	TGTGCCTGGAGTCCGGGGGTATTTTCCTACGAGCAGTACTTC
TRBJ1-6	TRBV6-5	-	-	CASGREGNSPLHF	TGTGCCAGCGGACGGGAGGGGAATTCACCCCTCCACTTT
TRBJ2-2	TRBV5-6	-	-	CASSFRGIRAGELFF	TGTGCCAGCAGCTTTAGGGGAATACGGGCCGGGGAGCTGTTTTTT
TRBJ1-3	TRBV18	TRBD1	-	CASSPGTGSGNTIYF	TGTGCCAGCTCACCCGGGACAGGGTCAGGAAACACCATATATTTT
TRBJ1-4	TRBV5-8	-	-	CASSSRQALSVKLFF	TGTGCCAGCAGCTCTAGACAGGCCCTCTCGGTAAAACTGTTTTTT
TRBJ2-7	TRBV4-2	-	-	CASSRERGYEQYF	TGTGCCAGCAGCCGGGAAAGGGGATACGAGCAGTACTTC